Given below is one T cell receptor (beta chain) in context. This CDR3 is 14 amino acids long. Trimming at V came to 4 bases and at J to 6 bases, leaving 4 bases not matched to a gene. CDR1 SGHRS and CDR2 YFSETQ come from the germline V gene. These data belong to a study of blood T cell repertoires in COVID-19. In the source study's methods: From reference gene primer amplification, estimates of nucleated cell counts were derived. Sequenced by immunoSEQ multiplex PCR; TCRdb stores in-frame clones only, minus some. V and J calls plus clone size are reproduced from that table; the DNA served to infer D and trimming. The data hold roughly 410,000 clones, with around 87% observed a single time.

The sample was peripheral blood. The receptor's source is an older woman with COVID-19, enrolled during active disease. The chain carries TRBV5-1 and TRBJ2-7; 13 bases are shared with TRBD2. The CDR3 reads CASSPGTSGAEQYF. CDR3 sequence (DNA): TGCGCCAGCAGCCCCGGGACTAGCGGGGCCGAGCAGTACTTC.